Presented here are 21 T cell receptor beta chains from one specimen sequenced in a study of metastatic and nonmetastatic thyroid tumors. No patient had received any treatment before thyroid surgery. TCRdb re-called clones via MiXCR from the PCR reads. Here the sample spans about 85,000 clones, around 7.8% being singletons. The sample was blood. The receptors come from a female donor with papillary thyroid cancer or a benign thyroid nodule (not recorded which). Some clones in this sample may be carry-over from other donors' samples.

This clone was seen at least ten times. V is TRBV7-2 and J is TRBJ1-2; 7 bases match TRBD1. This CDR3 region has 13 residues. CDR1 and CDR2 (germline): SGHTA, FQGNSA. The ends lost 2 bases at V and 8 bases at J; junction bases unmatched: 5. CDR3 loop: CASSLRDSWGYTF. CDR3 sequence (DNA): TGTGCCAGCAGCTTACGGGACAGTTGGGGCTACACCTTC.

This clone was seen ten or more times. The chain couples TRBV6-1 to TRBJ2-3, with 11 bases identical to TRBD2. The CDR3 spans 15 residues. Germline CDR1 and CDR2: MNHNS and SASEGT. V dropped 3 bases and J dropped 4; count of bases not matched to a gene: 3. This chain's CDR3 is CASSEASGGPDTQYF. The CDR3 DNA reads as TGTGCCAGCAGTGAGGCTAGCGGGGGGCCAGATACGCAGTATTTT.

The genes are TRBV20-1 and TRBJ2-3; 8 nucleotides line up with TRBD2. From germline, CDR1 is DFQATT and CDR2 SNEGSKA (reference sequence). CDR3 length equals 16 residues. With V trimmed by 6 bases and J by 3 bases, 14 bases remained unmatched. CDR3 loop: CSARAGGASRTDTQYF. The CDR3 DNA is TGCAGTGCCAGGGCCGGGGGGGCTTCGCGGACAGATACGCAGTATTTT.

In its sample, this clone was seen many times. A read error may produce the germline difference seen at one junction end. The rearrangement uses TRBV20-1 and TRBJ2-1, with D possibly TRBD1 on 6 matching bases. The germline V gene has CDR1 DFQATT and CDR2 SNEGSKA (reference sequence). The CDR3 has 12 amino acids. The CDR3: CSARAAWTALSF. The DNA for the CDR3 is TGCAGTGCTAGAGCGGCGTGGACAGCTCTTTCCTTC.

This clone was counted many times. The chain recombines TRBV27 with TRBJ2-7; either TRBD1 or TRBD2 may fit D (5 bases each). Germline values: CDR1 MNHEY, CDR2 SMNVEV (reference sequence). CDR3 length equals 15 residues. Trimming took 3 bases from V and 3 from J, leaving 15 bases between them. The CDR3 DNA reads TGTGCCAGCAGTTTGAGGGGAACTCCCTTCTACGAGCAGTACTTC. It is translated as CASSLRGTPFYEQYF.

Concerning this clone: This likely comes from a read error, as the CDR3 has no conserved phenylalanine or tryptophan at its end. V gene TRBV6-1 combines with J gene TRBJ2-3, with TRBD1 matching 8 bases. V dropped 4 bases and J dropped 1; count of bases not matched to a gene: 4. This CDR3 has 15 amino acids. Germline V CDR1 and CDR2: MNHNS, SASEGT. The CDR3 nucleotides are TGTGCCAGCAGTGCCAAGACAGGGGGCACAGATACGCAGTATCTT. Translating gives CASSAKTGGTDTQYL.

CDR3 residues: CASSNVRAGGVGELFF. The DNA of the CDR3 is TGTGCCAGCAGCAACGTCAGGGCGGGGGGAGTCGGGGAGCTGTTTTTT. The V gene is TRBV6-1, the J gene TRBJ2-2; TRBD2 matches 8 bases. Germline V gene data show CDR1 as MNHNS and CDR2 as SASEGT. CDR3 length: 16 residues. The J segment lost 7 bases and the V segment lost 6 bases, leaving 13 bases of the junction unmatched.

This clone was detected ten times or more. V usage is TRBV9 and J usage is TRBJ1-2; TRBD1 matches at 7 bases. This CDR3 has 15 residues. Germline-derived CDR1 and CDR2 are SGDLS and YYNGEE. The trim removed 4 bases at V and 5 bases at J, leaving 11 bases unmatched. CDR3 protein: CASSRPTGTSYGYTF. CDR3 DNA: TGTGCCAGCAGCAGACCGACAGGGACCTCGTATGGCTACACCTTC.

About this clone: A junction end diverges from the germline sequence, so it may reflect a read error. The V and J genes are TRBV6-4 and TRBJ2-3; 12 positions agree with TRBD2. CDR3 length: 15 residues. Germline CDR1 MRHNA, CDR2 SNTAGT. The CDR3 DNA follows: TGTACCAGCAGTGGGGCTAGCGGGGGGGCAGATACGCAGTATTTT. It is translated as CTSSGASGGADTQYF.

V usage is TRBV7-3 and J usage is TRBJ2-3; a possible D gene is TRBD1 (6 bases). V was pared by 5 bases and J by 3 bases, with 12 bases between. The CDR3 runs 14 residues. Germline V lookup: CDR1 SGHTA, CDR2 FQGTGA. DNA of the CDR3: TGTGCCAGCAGCCTACAGGGTCTGACAGATACGCAGTATTTT. Protein: CASSLQGLTDTQYF. Filled out from reference TRBV7-3 and TRBJ2-3, the complete variable domain reads GAGVSQTPSNKVTEKGKYVELRCDPISGHTALYWYRQSLGQGPEFLIYFQGTGAADDSGLPNDRFFAVRPEGSVSTLKIQRTERGDSAVYLCASSLQGLTDTQYFGPGTRLTVL.

This clone was seen a few times. This sequence joins TRBV12-3 or TRBV12-4 and TRBJ2-7, with a possible D match to TRBD2 (6 bases). V shed 3 bases and J shed 3 bases, with 18 bases lying between them. The CDR3 consists of 16 residues. The CDR3 region has the DNA TGTGCCAGCAGTTTCGGAGGGCTGGTTCGTGACTACGAGCAGTACTTC. Protein: CASSFGGLVRDYEQYF.

This clone appeared many times. This sequence joins TRBV4-1 and TRBJ1-2, with a weak D call TRBD1 (5 bases). Trimming left V 7 bases short and J 4 bases short, with 22 bases between. Germline loops: CDR1 MGHRA, CDR2 YSYEKL. The CDR3 covers 16 residues. CDR3 in amino acids: CASTLGRGQGSYGYTF. As DNA, the CDR3 is TGCGCCAGCACTCTGGGACGAGGGCAGGGATCCTATGGCTACACCTTC.

This clone was seen a few times. The chain joins TRBV6-1 to TRBJ1-2; TRBD1 is a possible D gene (5 bases). This CDR3 is built from 15 residues. Germline CDR1 MNHNS, CDR2 SASEGT. The V end was cut by 6 bases, the J end by 3 bases, with 17 bases between. For the CDR3, the DNA is TGTGCCAGCAGCACGAGTGGGGGTTCCGACTATGGCTACACCTTC. Translating gives CASSTSGGSDYGYTF.

A few counts support this clone. Different DNA sequences within this sample yield the same CDR3. The chain recombines TRBV9 with TRBJ2-4; no clear D. Germline loops: CDR1 SGDLS, CDR2 YYNGEE. Trimming took 3 bases from V and 1 from J, leaving 8 bases between them. This CDR3 contains 14 residues. For the CDR3, the DNA is TGTGCCAGCAGCGCCGGCCTGGCCAAAAACATTCAGTACTTC. This sequence encodes CASSAGLAKNIQYF.

This clone was recorded at least ten times. A much larger clone is a single base away; this may be a read error. In the same sample, other DNA sequences code for this CDR3. The chain's CDR3 is CASSEDSSGANVLTF. The CDR3 nucleotides are TGTGCCAGCAGTGAGGACAGCTCTGGGGCCAACGTCCTGACTTTC. V usage is TRBV6-1 and J usage is TRBJ2-6, with D perhaps TRBD1 (6 bases). The CDR3 loop spans 15 amino acids. CDR1 is MNHNS, CDR2 SASEGT, per germline. V was clipped by 3 bases and J by 0 bases, with 6 bases between them.

This clone was counted ten times or more. V is TRBV7-3 and J is TRBJ2-3; unclear D gene. The germline V gene encodes CDR1 SGHTA and CDR2 FQGTGA. This CDR3 has 15 residues. Trimming cost V 4 bases and J 0 bases, with 11 bases left between them. The CDR3 loop reads CASSSTTYSTDTQYF. The CDR3, as DNA: TGTGCCAGCAGCTCCACGACATATAGCACAGATACGCAGTATTTT.

There are many counts of this clone. The genes are TRBV11-2 and TRBJ1-6, with unresolved D. The germline V gene has CDR1 SGHAT and CDR2 FQNNGV. The CDR3 spans 13 residues. With 1 base removed from V and 6 bases from J, the gap between germline ends came to 4 bases. CDR3 nucleotide sequence: TGTGCCAGCAGCTTAGCAAGTAATTCACCCCTCCACTTT. It codes for CASSLASNSPLHF.

This clone was counted only a few times. One base away lies a much larger clone, so this may be a sequencing read error. J is TRBJ2-6 and V is TRBV28; perhaps TRBD2 as D (7 bases). Germline CDR1 MDHEN, CDR2 SYDVKM. V was cut by 11 bases and J by 3 bases, with 17 bases left in between. This CDR3 is 15 amino acids long. DNA of the CDR3: TGTGCCCGCAAGGGGGGGGGAAGTGGGGCCAACGTCCTGACTTTC. This codes for CARKGGGSGANVLTF.

This clone showed up just a few times. V gene TRBV6-1 combines with J gene TRBJ1-2, with D possibly TRBD1 on 5 matching bases. CDR3 length equals 11 residues. CDR1 and CDR2 (germline): MNHNS, SASEGT. The V and J ends lost 7 bases and 8 bases respectively, with 11 bases between them. CDR3 DNA sequence: TGTGCCAGCAACTCAGGGTGGGGCTACACCTTC. Translation: CASNSGWGYTF.

This clone has ten or more counts. The chain uses TRBV3-1 and TRBJ1-2; D is undetermined. V shed 1 base and J shed 8 bases, with 8 bases lying between them. CDR1 and CDR2 from the germline V gene are LGHDT and YNNKEL (reference sequence). There are 12 residues in the CDR3. CDR3 amino acids: CASSQGEAGYTF. The CDR3 bases are TGTGCCAGCAGCCAAGGCGAGGCGGGCTACACCTTC.

In its sample, this clone was seen many times. The chain employs TRBV7-9 and TRBJ1-4; 8 nucleotides line up with TRBD1. Germline CDR1 SEHNR, CDR2 FQNEAQ (reference sequence). V gave up 1 base and J gave up 7 bases; unmatched junction bases: 5. The length of the CDR3 is 15 residues. This CDR3 reads CASSLVQGAREKLFF. The CDR3 DNA is TGTGCCAGCAGCTTAGTGCAGGGGGCGCGTGAAAAACTGTTTTTT.